This is a list of T cell receptor beta chains from one sample in a study of blood T cell repertoires in COVID-19. Only in-frame clones appear in the TCRdb table, and some are missing; sequencing was by immunoSEQ multiplex PCR. The table includes some 120,000 clones, 65% to 90% detected once. Sequenced material: peripheral blood. These receptors originate from a man older than 75 with active or convalescent COVID-19. Both conserved end residues are part of each CDR3. A D gene is named only where the DNA matches it firmly. Clone size appears in some rows only: once, few, many, or a class for an expanded clone.

clone_size j_call d_call v_call cdr3_length cdr3_aa cdr3_nt
NA TRBJ1-2 NA TRBV7-2 14 CASSSGHQVTGYTF TGTGCCAGCAGCTCTGGACATCAAGTCACGGGCTACACCTTC
NA TRBJ1-5 NA TRBV6-5 13 CASSSDSNQPQHF TGTGCCAGCAGTTCAGATAGCAATCAGCCCCAGCATTTT
NA TRBJ2-5 TRBD2 TRBV6-1 15 CASSEALAGQETQYF TGTGCCAGCAGTGAAGCACTAGCGGGTCAAGAGACCCAGTACTTC
NA TRBJ2-1 TRBD2 TRBV7-8 13 CASSPGLAGFGFF TGTGCCAGCAGCCCGGGACTAGCGGGCTTCGGGTTCTTC
once TRBJ2-3 TRBD2 TRBV24-1 16 CATSDIAGVATDTQYF TGTGCCACCAGTGATATAGCGGGAGTGGCCACAGATACGCAGTATTTT
NA TRBJ2-5 TRBD1 TRBV25-1 15 CASSATGGSRETQYF TGTGCCAGCAGTGCAACAGGGGGCTCGAGGGAGACCCAGTACTTC
NA TRBJ2-7 NA TRBV6-5 15 CASSYLQGIDYEQYF TGTGCCAGCAGTTACTTACAGGGTATAGACTACGAGCAGTACTTC
NA TRBJ2-2 TRBD2 TRBV7-2 16 CASSPPRGGRAGELFF TGTGCCAGCAGCCCTCCTCGGGGGGGCAGGGCCGGGGAGCTGTTTTTT
NA TRBJ1-6 NA TRBV19 15 CASTPWGGKESPLHF TGTGCCAGTACCCCATGGGGGGGGAAGGAATCACCCCTCCACTTT
NA TRBJ1-5 NA TRBV14 20 CASSQEKGRGAGYSNQPQHF TGTGCCAGCAGCCAAGAAAAGGGCAGGGGCGCCGGGTATAGCAATCAGCCCCAGCATTTT
NA TRBJ2-1 TRBD1 TRBV11-2 15 CASSEGQGAWNEQFF TGTGCCAGCAGCGAGGGACAGGGGGCCTGGAATGAGCAGTTCTTC
NA TRBJ2-7 NA TRBV7-8 16 CASSLVSRGRSYEQYF TGTGCCAGCAGCTTAGTAAGCAGGGGCCGCTCCTACGAGCAGTACTTC